The table lists the clone carrying this T cell receptor (beta chain) with many counts. The data are from a study of low-dose radiotherapy and immunotherapy resistance in tumors. At the level of the study: Both drugs were delivered intravenously to patients (nivolumab 240 mg every two weeks and ipilimumab 1 mg/kg every six weeks).

From germline, CDR1 is MNHNY and CDR2 SVGAGI (reference sequence). Unmatched junction bases numbered 7, after V lost 5 bases and J lost 1 base. The CDR3 extends over 15 amino acids. Priming of first-strand cDNA relied on TRAV- and TRBV-specific primers (covering alpha and beta chains). Using a constant-region primer together with a V-primer adapter, TCRs were subjected to roughly 20 PCR cycles of amplification. Amplifying the isolated mRNA was done by in vitro transcription. TCRdb re-called the reads with MiXCR, one entry per CDR3 protein. The data contain some 85,000 distinct CDR3 sequences, approximately 17% of them singletons. The time point: before trial treatment. The donors, trial participants, received nivolumab, ipilimumab, aspirin, low-dose cyclophosphamide and low-dose radiotherapy. Eligible patients bore advanced solid tumors devoid of tumor-infiltrating lymphocytes.

The V gene is TRBV6-6, the J gene TRBJ2-5, with TRBD1 matching over 7 bases. This sequence originates from a male donor with prostate cancer. The starting material was PBMCs, obtained before treatment. CDR3 region: CASSAVGQLQETQYF. The CDR3 nucleotides are TGTGCCAGCAGTGCCGTGGGACAGCTCCAAGAGACCCAGTACTTC.